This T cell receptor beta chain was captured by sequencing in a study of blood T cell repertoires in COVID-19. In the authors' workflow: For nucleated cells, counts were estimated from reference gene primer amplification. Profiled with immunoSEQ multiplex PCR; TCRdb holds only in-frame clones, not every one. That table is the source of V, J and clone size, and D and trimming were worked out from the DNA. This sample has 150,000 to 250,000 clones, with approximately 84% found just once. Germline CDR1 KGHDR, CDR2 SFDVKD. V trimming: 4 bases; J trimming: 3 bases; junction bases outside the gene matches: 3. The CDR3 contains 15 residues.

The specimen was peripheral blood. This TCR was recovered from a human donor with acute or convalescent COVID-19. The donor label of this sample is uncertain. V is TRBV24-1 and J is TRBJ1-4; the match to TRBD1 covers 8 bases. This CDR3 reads CATSDPTGANEKLFF. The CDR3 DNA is TGTGCCACCAGTGACCCGACAGGGGCTAATGAAAAACTGTTTTTT.